These 25 T cell receptor beta chains were all obtained from the same sample, sequenced in a study of blood T cell repertoires in COVID-19. This table comes from immunoSEQ multiplex PCR, and its TCRdb copy is limited to in-frame clones, with some not included. This sample has approximately 250,000 clones, with 88% found just once. The sample was PBMCs or T cells enriched from blood (not recorded which). Every receptor here comes from a woman in her thirties who had recovered from COVID-19.

The rearrangement uses TRBV5-1 and TRBJ2-7; 9 nucleotides agree with TRBD2. The CDR3 spans 14 residues. Germline V gene lookup returns CDR1 SGHRS and CDR2 YFSETQ. V lost 1 base to trimming and J lost 6 bases; unmatched junction nucleotides: 5. This chain's CDR3 is CASSLFLAGFEQYF. The CDR3 DNA sequence: TGCGCCAGCAGCTTGTTCCTAGCGGGATTCGAGCAGTACTTC.

The chain employs TRBV7-7 and TRBJ2-3; a possible D gene is TRBD2 (6 bases). Per germline, CDR1 SSHAT and CDR2 FNYEAQ (reference sequence). Trimming stripped 1 base from V and 0 bases from J, with 8 bases between. CDR3 length equals 15 residues. The CDR3: CASSLGGASTDTQYF. The CDR3 DNA sequence: TGTGCCAGCAGCTTAGGCGGGGCTAGCACAGATACGCAGTATTTT.

The rearrangement uses TRBV12-3 or TRBV12-4 and TRBJ1-2; TRBD1 is a possible D gene (6 bases). V dropped 5 bases and J dropped 10 bases, with 14 bases sitting between them. This CDR3 contains 12 residues. The CDR3 DNA sequence: TGTGCCAGCAGTGGTACAGGGTGGGCCTACACCTTC. This translates into CASSGTGWAYTF.

The chain recombines TRBV7-2 with TRBJ1-2; 7 positions agree with TRBD1. The CDR3 sequence is 14 residues long. Germline-derived CDR1 and CDR2 are SGHTA and FQGNSA. V lost 5 bases, J lost 4 bases, and 7 bases stayed unmatched. The CDR3: CASSPGGSRYGYTF. The CDR3, as DNA: TGTGCCAGCAGCCCAGGGGGATCTCGCTATGGCTACACCTTC.

V is TRBV6-2 or TRBV6-3 and J is TRBJ2-2; 9 nucleotides match TRBD1. Germline values: CDR1 MNHEY, CDR2 SVGEGT. The CDR3 is made up of 16 amino acids. Losses at the gene ends were 2 bases for V and 1 base for J; bases not matched to a gene: 2. The CDR3 DNA reads as TGTGCCAGCAGTTACCCGGACAGGGGGAACACCGGGGAGCTGTTTTTT. Its protein is CASSYPDRGNTGELFF.

This clone was counted a single time. The chain joins TRBV7-3 to TRBJ1-1, with 7 bases identical to TRBD1. CDR1 SGHTA and CDR2 FQGTGA come from the germline V gene. The trim removed 5 bases at V and 5 bases at J, leaving 14 bases unmatched. CDR3 length equals 16 residues. CDR3 nucleotides: TGTGCCAGCAGCCCGACAGGGTTCGCGGGATGGACTGAAGCTTTCTTT. Encoded protein: CASSPTGFAGWTEAFF. Looking up the rest from reference TRBV7-3 and TRBJ1-1 gives the full variable domain: GAGVSQTPSNKVTEKGKYVELRCDPISGHTALYWYRQSLGQGPEFLIYFQGTGAADDSGLPNDRFFAVRPEGSVSTLKIQRTERGDSAVYLCASSPTGFAGWTEAFFGQGTRLTVV.

The chain couples TRBV9 to TRBJ1-6; D gene uncertain. Germline V CDR1 and CDR2: SGDLS, YYNGEE. With 1 base removed from V and 10 bases from J, the gap between germline ends came to 15 bases. The CDR3 extends over 15 amino acids. CDR3 bases: TGTGCCAGCAGCGTATTGAGGGCTTGGGGATCACCCCTCCACTTT. This gives the protein CASSVLRAWGSPLHF.

V and J are TRBV11-3 and TRBJ2-1; 8 bases are shared with TRBD1. CDR1 SGHNT and CDR2 YENEEA come from the germline V gene. This CDR3 has 12 residues. After removal of 1 base from V and 15 bases from J, the junction contained 5 bases not matched to a gene. The CDR3 loop is CASSLGQGIPFF. CDR3 coding DNA: TGTGCCAGCAGCTTAGGACAGGGGATACCGTTCTTC.

The chain is built from TRBV7-2 and TRBJ2-7; 9 positions agree with TRBD2. The CDR3 runs 15 residues. J gave up 6 bases and V 2 bases, and 8 bases lay outside the gene matches. The germline V gene has CDR1 SGHTA and CDR2 FQGNSA. CDR3 in amino acids: CASSLLAGTKGEQYF. CDR3 DNA sequence: TGTGCCAGCAGCTTACTAGCGGGAACGAAGGGCGAGCAGTACTTC.

V gene TRBV4-3 combines with J gene TRBJ2-1; a weak D match, TRBD2 (5 bases). CDR1 and CDR2 from the germline V gene are LGHNA and YSLEER. CDR3 length: 17 amino acids. The germline V and J ends were trimmed by 0 bases and 0 bases, with 12 bases remaining between them. CDR3 loop: CASSQDPPGSSYNEQFF. CDR3 DNA sequence: TGCGCCAGCAGCCAAGACCCCCCGGGGAGCTCCTACAATGAGCAGTTCTTC.

V usage is TRBV18 and J usage is TRBJ1-1; D ambiguous. The CDR3 runs 14 residues. Germline-derived CDR1 and CDR2 are KGHSH and LQKENI. Trimming took 4 bases from V and 2 from J, leaving 11 bases between them. The CDR3 protein is CASSRGGVNTEAFF. For the CDR3, the DNA is TGTGCCAGCTCACGAGGCGGGGTTAACACTGAAGCTTTCTTT.

V gene TRBV11-3 combines with J gene TRBJ2-1; D ambiguous. Trimming pared 5 bases from V and 7 bases from J, leaving 6 bases between. The CDR3 length is 11 residues. The germline gives CDR1 SGHNT, CDR2 YENEEA. This chain's CDR3 is CASSHSNEQFF. Written as DNA, the CDR3 is TGTGCCAGCAGCCATAGTAATGAGCAGTTCTTC.

This rearrangement joins TRBV27 to TRBJ2-1, with 13 bases fitting TRBD2. This CDR3 region has 16 residues. Trimming took 6 bases from V and 9 from J; bases not matched to a gene: 11. Germline CDR1 is MNHEY and CDR2 is SMNVEV (reference sequence). CDR3 bases: TGTGCCAGCAGCCTACTAGCGGGAGGGCCTGTAGGTGAGCAGTTCTTC. Translation: CASSLLAGGPVGEQFF.

V usage is TRBV2 and J usage is TRBJ2-7; D remains ambiguous. Germline V gene data show CDR1 as SNHLY and CDR2 as FYNNEI. The germline V and J ends were trimmed by 4 bases and 2 bases, with 9 bases remaining between them. The CDR3 runs 13 residues. CDR3 nucleotides: TGTGCCAGCAGTGGAGGTACCCCCTACGAGCAGTACTTC. It translates to CASSGGTPYEQYF.

The rearrangement links TRBV10-2 to TRBJ2-5; D unresolved. Germline V gene data show CDR1 as WSHSY and CDR2 as SAAADI. CDR3 size: 11 residues. Trimming removed 2 bases from V and 9 bases from J, with 7 bases in between. CDR3 sequence (DNA): TGCGCCAGCAGTGAGCTTGAGGCCCAGTACTTC. This encodes CASSELEAQYF.

The rearrangement links TRBV3-1 (or the pseudogene TRBV3-2) to TRBJ1-1; 8 positions match TRBD1. This CDR3 comprises 12 residues. CDR1 LGHDT and CDR2 YNNKEL come from the germline V gene (reference sequence). With 3 bases clipped from V and 10 bases from J, the junction kept 4 bases outside the gene matches. The CDR3 spells CASSQHQGAAFF. CDR3 sequence (DNA): TGTGCCAGCAGCCAGCACCAGGGGGCAGCTTTCTTT.

This chain links TRBV27 with TRBJ2-7; 11 nucleotides agree with TRBD2. Trimming at V came to 10 bases and at J to 5 bases, leaving 7 bases not matched to a gene. Per the germline V gene, CDR1 is MNHEY and CDR2 is SMNVEV (reference sequence). The CDR3 covers 13 residues. The CDR3 spells CATLAGGGNEQYF. The CDR3 region has the DNA TGTGCCACGTTAGCGGGAGGGGGGAACGAGCAGTACTTC.

The V and J genes are TRBV18 and TRBJ2-7; the match to TRBD1 covers 9 bases. Germline V gives CDR1 KGHSH, CDR2 LQKENI. This CDR3 contains 16 residues. Trimming took 2 bases from V and 5 from J; bases not matched to a gene: 10. CDR3 bases: TGTGCCAGCTCACCAACACCCGGGACAGGGATGGACGAGCAGTACTTC. Residues: CASSPTPGTGMDEQYF.

V gene TRBV9 combines with J gene TRBJ2-1; D possibly corresponds to TRBD2 (7 bases). Trimming shortened V by 3 bases and J by 8 bases, and 18 bases separated the two germline ends. The CDR3 is 15 residues long. Germline V lookup: CDR1 SGDLS, CDR2 YYNGEE. The CDR3 loop is CASSAYGTGGDEQFF. The CDR3 DNA reads as TGTGCCAGCAGCGCCTACGGGACGGGGGGCGATGAGCAGTTCTTC.

This chain joins TRBV7-2 and TRBJ1-2; 8 bases align to TRBD1. The CDR3 totals 17 residues. V trimming: 3 bases; J trimming: 2 bases; junction bases outside the gene matches: 11. Germline values: CDR1 SGHTA, CDR2 FQGNSA. The CDR3 here is CASSFQGQGKMNYGYTF. The CDR3 DNA follows: TGTGCCAGCAGCTTCCAAGGACAGGGTAAAATGAACTATGGCTACACCTTC.

This clone was seen only a few times. This chain links TRBV27 with TRBJ2-3, with 7 positions matching TRBD1. Germline CDR1 MNHEY, CDR2 SMNVEV (reference sequence). CDR3 length equals 11 residues. J was trimmed by 10 bases and V by 6 bases; bases with no gene match: 4. CDR3 protein: CASSRGTAQYF. The CDR3 coding sequence is TGTGCCAGCAGCCGTGGGACAGCGCAGTATTTT.

This clone showed up just once. The chain couples TRBV19 to TRBJ2-3; 10 bases fit TRBD2. Unmatched junction bases numbered 5, after V lost 2 bases and J lost 6 bases. The CDR3 contains 15 residues. Looked up from germline, CDR1 is LNHDA and CDR2 is SQIVND (reference sequence). The CDR3: CASSIRLAGVDTQYF. The CDR3 DNA sequence: TGTGCCAGTAGTATACGGCTAGCGGGAGTCGATACGCAGTATTTT.

The chain links TRBV6-5 to TRBJ1-3, with D unresolved. V shed 7 bases and J shed 0 bases, with 4 bases lying between them. The V gene's germline CDR1 is MNHEY and CDR2 SVGAGI. The CDR3 loop spans 12 amino acids. The CDR3 is CASMASGNTIYF. The CDR3 coding sequence is TGTGCCAGCATGGCCTCTGGAAACACCATATATTTT.

The chain carries TRBV30 and TRBJ2-2, with D unresolved. V lost 0 bases and J lost 8, with 13 bases in between. CDR3 length: 14 residues. Germline CDR1 and CDR2: GTSNPN and SVGIG (reference sequence). CDR3 loop: CAWSVLARVGELFF. The CDR3 DNA follows: TGTGCCTGGAGTGTACTTGCACGAGTAGGGGAGCTGTTTTTT.

The rearrangement joins TRBV4-1 to TRBJ2-1, with D tentatively TRBD2 (6 bases). Trimming stripped 1 base from V and 6 bases from J, with 13 bases between. The CDR3 is 15 amino acids. Germline loops: CDR1 MGHRA, CDR2 YSYEKL. CDR3 residues: CASSQVLREFNEQFF. The CDR3 DNA follows: TGCGCCAGCAGCCAAGTACTCCGGGAGTTCAATGAGCAGTTCTTC.